The present entry profiles one T cell receptor beta chain with its context. The sample originates from a study of blood T cell repertoires in COVID-19. Sequencing used immunoSEQ multiplex PCR; TCRdb keeps in-frame clones, though not all of them. Seen here are some 210,000 clones, around 84% observed once, and the top ten hold roughly a fifth. The receptor was derived from a human donor in a cohort sampled during active COVID-19. Sequenced: peripheral blood.

DNA of the CDR3: TGTGCCTCCGACCGAAGGGGGCGAGGCACAGATACGCAGTATTTT. This translates into CASDRRGRGTDTQYF. This sequence joins TRBV30 and TRBJ2-3, with 7 bases matching TRBD1. Unmatched junction bases numbered 11, after V lost 7 bases and J lost 1 base. CDR1 and CDR2 (germline): GTSNPN, SVGIG (reference sequence). The CDR3 runs 15 residues.